The entry below describes one T cell receptor beta chain. The data were obtained in a study of blood T cell repertoires in COVID-19. Study in general: From the United States, Italy and Spain came samples of acute and convalescent COVID-19. Sample material is recorded as cDNA or gDNA derived from T cells, B-cell-depleted T cells, or PBMCs.

Data came from immunoSEQ multiplex PCR; TCRdb stores just in-frame clones and leaves some out. The table has some 160,000 clones, approximately 90% seen once. Trimming shortened V by 0 bases and J by 3 bases, and 9 bases separated the two germline ends. The CDR3 is made up of 14 amino acids. CDR1 SQVTM and CDR2 ANQGSEA come from the germline V gene. Clinical history as reported by participants underpinned cohort assignment. Symptom resolution, clearance, or two negative PCRs marked donors in Cohort 3 as recovered. The material sequenced was PBMCs or T cells enriched from blood (not recorded which). V gene TRBV29-1 combines with J gene TRBJ2-1; tentatively, D is TRBD1 (5 bases). The origin of this receptor is a woman between 50 and 59 years old who had recovered from COVID-19. In DNA form, the CDR3 reads TGCAGCGTTGAAGACAGGGCCGACTACAATGAGCAGTTCTTC. Encoded protein: CSVEDRADYNEQFF.